The present TCR beta chain was sequenced within a study of patients and donors after allogeneic stem cell transplantation. V dropped 5 bases and J dropped 10; count of bases not matched to a gene: 5. CDR1 and CDR2 (germline): SEHNR, FQNEAQ (reference sequence). The CDR3 runs 13 residues. TCRdb reprocessed the RT-PCR reads with MiXCR, giving one entry per CDR3 protein. The data hold over 150,000 distinct CDR3 sequences, with about 29% observed a single time. This clonotype has more than one count but fewer than ten. The chain couples TRBV7-9 to TRBJ1-1; the match to TRBD1 covers 12 bases. The TCR comes from a human donor who was either an allogeneic HSCT recipient or a stem cell or donor lymphocyte infusion donor (not recorded which). It is not recorded whose cells these are; they may come from a transplant donor. The specimen sequenced was blood, either unsorted or a sorted T cell fraction (not recorded which). The CDR3 protein is CASSTGTGGAAFF. CDR3 coding DNA: TGTGCCAGCAGCACGGGGACAGGGGGCGCAGCTTTCTTT.